This T cell receptor (beta chain) was identified in a study of blood T cell repertoires in COVID-19. Study-wide background: In each case, the material was cDNA or gDNA derived from T cells, B-cell-depleted T cells, or PBMCs.

Original processing notes: Amplified reference gene primers provided the basis for estimating nucleated cell counts. Here immunoSEQ multiplex PCR was the method, and the copy in TCRdb shows in-frame clones only, minus some. The V and J calls and the clone size are those of that table, but D and trimming were determined from the DNA. The sample has around 97,000 clones, approximately 89% seen once. Per the germline V gene, CDR1 is MDHEN and CDR2 is SYDVKM. V shed 4 bases and J 6 bases; nucleotides not matched to a gene: 6. This CDR3 is 14 amino acids long. This rearrangement joins TRBV28 to TRBJ2-4; TRBD1 aligns across 7 bases. The sequence was obtained from a woman aged 80 or over in a cohort sampled during active COVID-19. Sequencing was performed on peripheral blood. In DNA, the CDR3 is TGTGCCAGCAGTTCCCGACAGGGCCCAAACATTCAGTACTTC. Translation: CASSSRQGPNIQYF. Filled out from reference TRBV28 and TRBJ2-4, the complete variable domain reads DVKVTQSSRYLVKRTGEKVFLECVQDMDHENMFWYRQDPGLGLRLIYFSYDVKMKEKGDIPEGYSVSREKKERFSLILESASTNQTSMYLCASSSRQGPNIQYFGAGTRLSVL.